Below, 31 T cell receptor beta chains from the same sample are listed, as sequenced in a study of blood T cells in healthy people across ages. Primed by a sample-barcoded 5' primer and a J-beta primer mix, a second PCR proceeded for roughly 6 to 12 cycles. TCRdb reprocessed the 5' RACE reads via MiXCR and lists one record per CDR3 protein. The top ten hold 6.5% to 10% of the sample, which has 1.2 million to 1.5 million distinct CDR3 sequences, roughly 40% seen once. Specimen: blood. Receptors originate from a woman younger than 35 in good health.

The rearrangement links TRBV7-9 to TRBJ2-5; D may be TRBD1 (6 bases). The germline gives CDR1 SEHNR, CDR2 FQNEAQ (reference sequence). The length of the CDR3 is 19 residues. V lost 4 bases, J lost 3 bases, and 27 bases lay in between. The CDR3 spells CASSSNRVLDPGGKETQYF. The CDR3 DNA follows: TGTGCCAGCAGCTCGAACAGGGTTTTGGACCCAGGTGGGAAAGAGACCCAGTACTTC.

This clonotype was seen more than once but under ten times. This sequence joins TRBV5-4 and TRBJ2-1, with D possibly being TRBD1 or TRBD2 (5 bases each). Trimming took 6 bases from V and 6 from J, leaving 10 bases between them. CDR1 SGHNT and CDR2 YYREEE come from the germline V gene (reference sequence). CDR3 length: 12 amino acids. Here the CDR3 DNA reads TGTGCCAGCACTGGGGACGCCAATGAGCAGTTCTTC. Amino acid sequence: CASTGDANEQFF.

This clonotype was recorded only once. The CDR3 loop is CARGAGGLQETQYF. CDR3 in DNA: TGTGCCAGGGGGGCGGGAGGTCTCCAAGAGACCCAGTACTTC. This sequence joins TRBV2 and TRBJ2-5, with 8 bases that match TRBD2. The CDR3 is 14 amino acids. The ends lost 9 bases at V and 1 base at J; junction bases unmatched: 7. Germline V gene lookup returns CDR1 SNHLY and CDR2 FYNNEI. The complete variable domain, with remaining parts taken from reference TRBV2 and TRBJ2-5, reads EPEVTQTPSHQVTQMGQEVILRCVPISNHLYFYWYRQILGQKVEFLVSFYNNEISEKSEIFDDQFSVERPDGSNFTLKIRSTKLEDSAMYFCARGAGGLQETQYFGPGTRLLVL.

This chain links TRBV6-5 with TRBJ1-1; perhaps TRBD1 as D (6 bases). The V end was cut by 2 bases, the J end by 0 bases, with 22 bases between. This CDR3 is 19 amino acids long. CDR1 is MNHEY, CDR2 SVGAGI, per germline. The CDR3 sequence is CASSYDRTLPKGLNTEAFF. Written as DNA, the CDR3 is TGTGCCAGCAGTTACGACAGGACACTCCCAAAGGGCCTGAACACTGAAGCTTTCTTT.

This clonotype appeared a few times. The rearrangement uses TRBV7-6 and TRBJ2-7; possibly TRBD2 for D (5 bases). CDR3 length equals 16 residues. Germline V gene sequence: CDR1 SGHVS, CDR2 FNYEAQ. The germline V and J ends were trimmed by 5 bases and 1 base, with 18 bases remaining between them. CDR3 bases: TGTGCCAGCAGCCCGACCGGGCGGGCGGCTTCCTACGAGCAGTACTTC. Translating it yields CASSPTGRAASYEQYF.

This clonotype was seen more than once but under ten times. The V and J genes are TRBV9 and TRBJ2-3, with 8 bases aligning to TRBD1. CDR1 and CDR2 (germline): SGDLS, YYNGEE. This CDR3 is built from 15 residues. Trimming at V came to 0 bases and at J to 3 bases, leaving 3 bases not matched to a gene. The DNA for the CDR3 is TGTGCCAGCAGCGTAGCTGGGGACAGGACAGATACGCAGTATTTT. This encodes CASSVAGDRTDTQYF.

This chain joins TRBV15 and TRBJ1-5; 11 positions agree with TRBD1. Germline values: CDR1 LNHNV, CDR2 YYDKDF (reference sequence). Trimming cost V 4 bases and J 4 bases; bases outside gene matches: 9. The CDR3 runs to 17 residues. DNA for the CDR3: TGTGCCACCAGCAACCGGGACAGGGGGTCGTTGAATCAGCCCCAGCATTTT. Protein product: CATSNRDRGSLNQPQHF.

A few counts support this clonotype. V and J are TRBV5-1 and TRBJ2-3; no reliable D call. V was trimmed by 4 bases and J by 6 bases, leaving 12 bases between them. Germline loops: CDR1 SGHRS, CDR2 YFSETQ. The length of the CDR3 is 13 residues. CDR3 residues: CASSSDLGDTQYF. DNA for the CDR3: TGCGCCAGCAGCAGTGACCTCGGGGATACGCAGTATTTT.

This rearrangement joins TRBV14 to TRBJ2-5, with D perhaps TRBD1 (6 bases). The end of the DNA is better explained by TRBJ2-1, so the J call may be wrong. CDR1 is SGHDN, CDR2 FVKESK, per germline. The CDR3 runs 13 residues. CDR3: CASGGHPQETQFF. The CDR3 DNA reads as TGTGCCAGCGGGGGACATCCGCAAGAGACCCAGTTCTTC.

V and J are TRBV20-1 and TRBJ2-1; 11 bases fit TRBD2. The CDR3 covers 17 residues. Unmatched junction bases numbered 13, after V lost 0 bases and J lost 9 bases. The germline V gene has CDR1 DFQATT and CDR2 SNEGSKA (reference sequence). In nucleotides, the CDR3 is TGCAGTGCTAGAGACCGAGATAGCGGGAGGGGTTCGGTTGAGCAGTTCTTC. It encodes CSARDRDSGRGSVEQFF.

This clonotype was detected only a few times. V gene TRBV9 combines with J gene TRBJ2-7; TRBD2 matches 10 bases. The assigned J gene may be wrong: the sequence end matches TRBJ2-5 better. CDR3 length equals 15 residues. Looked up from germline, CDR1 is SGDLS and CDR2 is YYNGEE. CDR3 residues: CASSALAGGWETQYF. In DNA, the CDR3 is TGTGCCAGCAGCGCCTTAGCGGGGGGTTGGGAGACCCAGTACTTC.

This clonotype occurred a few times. Here the CDR3 DNA reads TGTGCCAGCAGTGTCCGGGGGGGCTACACAGATACGCAGTATTTT. This sequence encodes CASSVRGGYTDTQYF. This chain connects TRBV27 to TRBJ2-3, with TRBD2 matching 8 bases. Germline V gene lookup returns CDR1 MNHEY and CDR2 SMNVEV (reference sequence). The CDR3 is 15 residues long. Losses at the gene ends were 5 bases for V and 2 bases for J; bases not matched to a gene: 6.

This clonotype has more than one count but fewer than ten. The CDR3, as DNA: TGTGCCAGCACCCCGGGACTAGTTGTTTCCGAGCAGTACTTC. Its protein product is CASTPGLVVSEQYF. The chain is built from TRBV28 and TRBJ2-7; 8 bases line up with TRBD2. Germline CDR1 MDHEN, CDR2 SYDVKM. V trimming: 7 bases; J trimming: 6 bases; junction bases outside the gene matches: 11. CDR3 size: 14 residues.

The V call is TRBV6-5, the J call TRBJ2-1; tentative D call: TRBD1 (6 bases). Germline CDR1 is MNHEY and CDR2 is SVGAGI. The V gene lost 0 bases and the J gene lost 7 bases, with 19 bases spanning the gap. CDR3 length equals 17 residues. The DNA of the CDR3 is TGTGCCAGCAGTTACTCGAATCCAGGGGCAAGCGCGAATGAGCAGTTCTTC. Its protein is CASSYSNPGASANEQFF.

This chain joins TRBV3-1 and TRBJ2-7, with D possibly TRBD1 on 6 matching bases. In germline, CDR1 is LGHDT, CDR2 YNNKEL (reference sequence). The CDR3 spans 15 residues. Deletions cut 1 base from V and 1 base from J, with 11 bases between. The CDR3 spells CASSQGNRVSYEQYF. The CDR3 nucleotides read TGTGCCAGCAGCCAAGGAAACAGGGTGTCCTACGAGCAGTACTTC.

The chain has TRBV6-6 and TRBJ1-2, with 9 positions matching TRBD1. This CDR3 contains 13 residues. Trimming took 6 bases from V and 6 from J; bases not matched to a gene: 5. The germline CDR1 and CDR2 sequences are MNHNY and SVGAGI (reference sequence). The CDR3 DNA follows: TGTGCCAGCAGACCCGGGACAGGGAATGGCTACACCTTC. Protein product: CASRPGTGNGYTF.

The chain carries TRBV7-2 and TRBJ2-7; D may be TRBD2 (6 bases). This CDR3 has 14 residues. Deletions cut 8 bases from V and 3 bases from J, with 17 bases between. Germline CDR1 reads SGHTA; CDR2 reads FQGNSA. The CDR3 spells CASGPAGRIYEQYF. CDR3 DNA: TGTGCCAGCGGGCCTGCGGGGAGGATCTACGAGCAGTACTTC.

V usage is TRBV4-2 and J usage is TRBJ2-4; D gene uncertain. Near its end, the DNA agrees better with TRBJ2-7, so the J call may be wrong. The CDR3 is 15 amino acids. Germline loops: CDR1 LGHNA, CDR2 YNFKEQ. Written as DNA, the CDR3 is TGTGCCAGCAGCCAAGATCATCCATTGCCCGACGAGCAGTACTTC. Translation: CASSQDHPLPDEQYF.

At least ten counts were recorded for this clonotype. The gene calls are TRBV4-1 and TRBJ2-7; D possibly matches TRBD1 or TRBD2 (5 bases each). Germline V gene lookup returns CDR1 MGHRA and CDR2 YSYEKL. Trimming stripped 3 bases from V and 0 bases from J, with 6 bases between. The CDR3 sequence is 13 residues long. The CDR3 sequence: CASSQGPSYEQYF. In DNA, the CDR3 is TGCGCCAGCAGCCAGGGACCCTCCTACGAGCAGTACTTC.

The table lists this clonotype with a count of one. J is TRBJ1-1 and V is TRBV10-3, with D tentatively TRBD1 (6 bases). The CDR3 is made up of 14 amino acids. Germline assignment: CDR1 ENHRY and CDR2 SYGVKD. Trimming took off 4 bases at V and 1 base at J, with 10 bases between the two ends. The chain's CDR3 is CAISGGGGNTEAFF. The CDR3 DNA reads TGTGCCATCAGTGGGGGAGGGGGGAACACTGAAGCTTTCTTT.

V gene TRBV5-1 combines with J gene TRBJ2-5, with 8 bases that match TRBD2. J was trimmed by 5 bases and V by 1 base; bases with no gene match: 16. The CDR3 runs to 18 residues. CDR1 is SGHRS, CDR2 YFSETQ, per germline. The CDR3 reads CASSLNGYTSGIVETQYF. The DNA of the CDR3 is TGCGCCAGCAGCTTGAACGGGTATACTAGCGGTATAGTGGAGACCCAGTACTTC.

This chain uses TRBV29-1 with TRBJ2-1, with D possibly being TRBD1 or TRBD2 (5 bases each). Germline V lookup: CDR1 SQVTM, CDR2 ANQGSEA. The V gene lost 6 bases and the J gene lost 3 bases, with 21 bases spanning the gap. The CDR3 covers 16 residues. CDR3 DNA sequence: TGCAGCGTCGATCCTTTGGGGCTAGCCGACTACAATGAGCAGTTCTTC. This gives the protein CSVDPLGLADYNEQFF.

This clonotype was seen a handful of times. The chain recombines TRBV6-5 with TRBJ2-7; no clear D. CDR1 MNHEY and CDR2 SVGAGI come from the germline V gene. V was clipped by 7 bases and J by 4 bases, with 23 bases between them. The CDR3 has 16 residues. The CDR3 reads CASTRSVASEVYEQYF. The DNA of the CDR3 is TGTGCCAGCACCCGTTCAGTGGCCTCTGAGGTTTACGAGCAGTACTTC.

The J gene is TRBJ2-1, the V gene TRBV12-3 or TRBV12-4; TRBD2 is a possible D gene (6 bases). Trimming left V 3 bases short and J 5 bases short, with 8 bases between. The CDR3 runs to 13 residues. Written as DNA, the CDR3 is TGTGCCAGCAGTTTTGCGGGAAACAATGAGCAGTTCTTC. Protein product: CASSFAGNNEQFF.

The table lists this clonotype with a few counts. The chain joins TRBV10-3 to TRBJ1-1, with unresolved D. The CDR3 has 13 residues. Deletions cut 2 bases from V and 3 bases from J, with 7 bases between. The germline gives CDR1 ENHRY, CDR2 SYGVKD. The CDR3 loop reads CAISEGQDTEAFF. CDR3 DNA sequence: TGTGCCATCAGTGAGGGGCAGGACACTGAAGCTTTCTTT.

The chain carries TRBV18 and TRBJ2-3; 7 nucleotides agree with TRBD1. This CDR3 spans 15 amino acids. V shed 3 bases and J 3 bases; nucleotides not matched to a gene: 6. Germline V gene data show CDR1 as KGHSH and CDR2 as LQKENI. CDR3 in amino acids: CASSPVDRATDTQYF. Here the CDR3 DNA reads TGTGCCAGCTCACCTGTTGACAGGGCTACAGATACGCAGTATTTT.

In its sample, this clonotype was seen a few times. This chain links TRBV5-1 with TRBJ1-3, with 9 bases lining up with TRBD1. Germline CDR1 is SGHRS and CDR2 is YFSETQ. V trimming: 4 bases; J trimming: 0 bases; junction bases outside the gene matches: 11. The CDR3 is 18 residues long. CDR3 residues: CASSTTGTGLHSGNTIYF. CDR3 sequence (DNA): TGCGCCAGCAGCACCACAGGGACAGGGCTTCACTCTGGAAACACCATATATTTT.

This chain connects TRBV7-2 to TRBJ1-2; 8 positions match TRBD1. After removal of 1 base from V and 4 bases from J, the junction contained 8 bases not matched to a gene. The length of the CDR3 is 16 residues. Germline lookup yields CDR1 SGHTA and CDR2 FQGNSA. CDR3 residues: CASSLGPTGGSYGYTF. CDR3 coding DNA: TGTGCCAGCAGCTTAGGCCCTACAGGGGGTTCCTATGGCTACACCTTC.

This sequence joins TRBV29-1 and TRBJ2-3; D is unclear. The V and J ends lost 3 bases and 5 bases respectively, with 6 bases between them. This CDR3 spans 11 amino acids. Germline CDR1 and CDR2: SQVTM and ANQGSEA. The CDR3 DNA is TGCAGCGTTGAGGTAGGAGATACGCAGTATTTT. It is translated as CSVEVGDTQYF.

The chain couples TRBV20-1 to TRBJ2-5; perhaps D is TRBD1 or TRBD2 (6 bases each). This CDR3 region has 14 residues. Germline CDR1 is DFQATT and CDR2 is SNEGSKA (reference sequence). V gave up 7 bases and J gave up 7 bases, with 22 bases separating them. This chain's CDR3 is CSGQGLFVGGTQYF. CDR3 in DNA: TGCAGTGGCCAGGGGCTATTTGTGGGGGGGACCCAGTACTTC.

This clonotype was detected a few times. CDR3 bases: TGTGCCAGCAGCTTATGGGCGGGGGAGACCCAGTACTTC. Residues: CASSLWAGETQYF. The chain joins TRBV7-9 to TRBJ2-5; a weak D match, TRBD2 (6 bases). Trimming took off 2 bases at V and 5 bases at J, with 9 bases between the two ends. There are 13 residues in the CDR3. Germline-derived CDR1 and CDR2 are SEHNR and FQNEAQ (reference sequence).